Listed below are T cell receptor beta chains from one sample, sequenced in a study of blood T cell repertoires in COVID-19. This table comes from immunoSEQ multiplex PCR, and its TCRdb copy is limited to in-frame clones, with some not included. Found here are 350,000 to 500,000 clones, approximately 90% of them singletons; the top ten hold approximately 1.3%. Sequenced sample: PBMCs or T cells enriched from blood (not recorded which). The receptors were gathered from a woman aged 18-30 years who had been exposed to COVID-19. Each CDR3 is given with its conserved first and last residue. The D gene is left open where the match is weak. Where a row states a size, it is once, few, many or the class of an expanded clone; other rows omit it.

J gene | D gene | clone size | V gene | CDR3 DNA | CDR3 protein
TRBJ2-7 | TRBD2 | - | TRBV4-2 | TGTGCCAGCAGCCAAGGAGTACTAGCGGATACCTACGAGCAGTACTTC | CASSQGVLADTYEQYF
TRBJ2-5 | TRBD1 | - | TRBV24-1 | TGTGCCACCAGTGACCCCGGGACAGGGGTGGAGACCCAGTACTTC | CATSDPGTGVETQYF
TRBJ1-2 | TRBD1 | - | TRBV29-1 | TGCAGCGTTGGGGACAGGGAAGATTATGGCTACACCTTC | CSVGDREDYGYTF
TRBJ2-1 | TRBD2 | - | TRBV2 | TGTGCCAGCAGTCAAACCCGGACTAGCGGGGATAATGAGCAGTTCTTC | CASSQTRTSGDNEQFF
TRBJ2-1 | TRBD2 | - | TRBV13 | TGTGCCAGCAGCCCCCCCGGGACTAGCGGTTACAATGAGCAGTTCTTC | CASSPPGTSGYNEQFF
TRBJ2-7 | TRBD2 | - | TRBV19 | TGTGCCAGTAGTCAAGGACTAGCGGCGTCCTACGAGCAGTACTTC | CASSQGLAASYEQYF
TRBJ2-6 | - | - | TRBV25-1 | TGTGCCAGCAGTAACCTAGGGAGCTCTGGGGCCAACGTCCTGACTTTC | CASSNLGSSGANVLTF
TRBJ1-1 | TRBD1 | - | TRBV29-1 | TGCAGCGTTCCCAATCAACAGGGGGCATCGGAAGCTTTCTTT | CSVPNQQGASEAFF
TRBJ1-1 | TRBD1 | few | TRBV2 | TGTGCCAGCAGTGTCCCCCGGGACAGGGGGCCCGGCACTGAAGCTTTCTTT | CASSVPRDRGPGTEAFF
TRBJ1-1 | TRBD1 | - | TRBV4-1 | TGCGCCAGCAGCCCCGGGCTGGCAGGGGGCGAGAACACTGAAGCTTTCTTT | CASSPGLAGGENTEAFF
TRBJ2-1 | - | - | TRBV15 | TGTGCCACCAGTTCCCGGGTAGGGGTTGGGTATGAGCAGTTCTTC | CATSSRVGVGYEQFF
TRBJ1-1 | - | - | TRBV6-2/TRBV6-3 | TGTGCCAGCAGTTGGGTGGGCCCGGTGACTGAAGCTTTCTTT | CASSWVGPVTEAFF
TRBJ2-7 | - | - | TRBV5-5 | TGTGCCAGCAGCTTGGCTGGCGGACAGAACTACGAGCAGTACTTC | CASSLAGGQNYEQYF
TRBJ2-5 | - | - | TRBV28 | TGTGCCAGCAGTCGTGTCGGGGGAGGAAGGGAGACCCAGTACTTC | CASSRVGGGRETQYF
TRBJ2-7 | - | - | TRBV10-1 | TGCGCCAGCAGTGAGAGACATTACGAGCAGTACTTC | CASSERHYEQYF
TRBJ2-5 | - | - | TRBV15 | TGTGCCACCAGCTCCCGGTCAGAGACCCAGTACTTC | CATSSRSETQYF
TRBJ1-2 | - | - | TRBV6-2/TRBV6-3 | TGTGCCAGCAGTCCGGGGGGAGGCTATGGCTACACCTTC | CASSPGGGYGYTF
TRBJ2-1 | TRBD2 | once | TRBV5-4 | TGTGCCAGCAGCTTGGACCCTATGAGCGGGGTCTACAATGAGCAGTTCTTC | CASSLDPMSGVYNEQFF
TRBJ2-7 | TRBD1 | once | TRBV28 | TGTGCCAGCAGTTACTCGACAGGGGGCTCCTACGAGCAGTACTTC | CASSYSTGGSYEQYF
TRBJ1-6 | - | - | TRBV6-5 | TGTGCCAGCAGTTACCCTATTCGGAATTCACCCCTCCACTTT | CASSYPIRNSPLHF
TRBJ2-3 | TRBD2 | - | TRBV5-1 | TGCGCCAGCAGCTTGGGACTAGCGGGAGGGCGCCCAGATACGCAGTATTTT | CASSLGLAGGRPDTQYF
TRBJ2-7 | - | - | TRBV30 | TGTGCCTGGAGTGTGGCCCGGGGATACGAGCAGTACTTC | CAWSVARGYEQYF
TRBJ1-3 | - | - | TRBV19 | TGTGCCAGTAGTATCGGACAGACTGGCTCTGGAAACACCATATATTTT | CASSIGQTGSGNTIYF
TRBJ2-3 | TRBD1 | - | TRBV19 | TGTGCCAGTAGTATGACTCCCCCGACAGGGCTGTTAGATACGCAGTATTTT | CASSMTPPTGLLDTQYF
TRBJ1-1 | - | - | TRBV18 | TGTGCCAGCTCACCCAACTCAGGACAGCGCACTGAAGCTTTCTTT | CASSPNSGQRTEAFF
TRBJ2-5 | - | - | TRBV12-3/TRBV12-4 | TGTGCCAGCAGTCCGGGGCAAGAGACCCAGTACTTC | CASSPGQETQYF